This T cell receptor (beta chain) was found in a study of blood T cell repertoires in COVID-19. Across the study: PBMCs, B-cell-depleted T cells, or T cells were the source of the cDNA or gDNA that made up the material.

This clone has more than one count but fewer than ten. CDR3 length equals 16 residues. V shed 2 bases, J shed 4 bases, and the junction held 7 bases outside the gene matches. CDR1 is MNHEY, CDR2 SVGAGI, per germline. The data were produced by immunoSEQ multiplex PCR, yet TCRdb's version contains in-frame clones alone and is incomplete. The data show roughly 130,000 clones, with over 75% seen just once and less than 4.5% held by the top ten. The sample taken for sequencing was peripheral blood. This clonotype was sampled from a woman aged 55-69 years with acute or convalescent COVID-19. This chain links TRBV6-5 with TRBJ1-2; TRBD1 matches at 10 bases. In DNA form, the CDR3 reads TGTGCCAGCAGTTACAGGTCCGGGACAGGGGCCTATGGCTACACCTTC. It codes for CASSYRSGTGAYGYTF.